This TCR beta chain is drawn from a study of T cell repertoires in cytomegalovirus infection. Study information: In public TCR beta signatures, there were indications of both CMV infection and matching HLA type. Study-wide results and limits: Dominating the ex vivo response were TCR beta clonotypes that were CMV-specific and HLA-C-restricted. Identification of carriers of CMV plus the relevant HLA was performed using cumulative public TCR beta family frequency.

This clonotype was recorded many times. Its cognate antigen is unknown. One entry per CDR3 protein, called by TCRdb with MiXCR from the reads. The table has under 150,000 distinct CDR3 sequences, about 10% seen once. This clonotype was obtained from a human donor in good health (CMV status not recorded). Some clones in this sample may be carry-over from other donors' samples. The sequenced sample consisted of PBMCs.

The CDR3 loop reads CASSLRQGKTNTGELFF. CDR3 bases: TGCGCCAGCAGCCTACGACAGGGAAAAACGAACACCGGGGAGCTGTTTTTT. This chain joins TRBV5-1 and TRBJ2-2; TRBD1 matches at 7 bases. CDR3 length: 17 amino acids. Germline CDR1 SGHRS, CDR2 YFSETQ. J gave up 0 bases and V 4 bases, and 9 bases lay outside the gene matches.